This entry lists 32 T cell receptor beta chains sequenced from one sample in a study of T cell clones after liver transplantation. The method was immunoSEQ multiplex PCR; TCRdb's version includes in-frame clones alone and lacks a portion of them. This table holds about 20,000 clones, nearly 80% found once. Sequencing used CD8+ T cells from blood, obtained less than 70 months after liver transplant. The receptors stem from a human patient who received a liver transplant. Some T cells may originate from the graft donor.

On this clone: Within the sample, other DNA sequences also encode this same CDR3. The rearrangement links TRBV11-2 to TRBJ1-5; maybe TRBD1 (6 bases). The CDR3 spans 16 residues. Trimming pared 6 bases from V and 3 bases from J, leaving 18 bases between. Germline V gene data show CDR1 as SGHAT and CDR2 as FQNNGV. The CDR3 DNA sequence: TGTGCCAGCAGTTTTGGGGGGGGGGACAACAATCAGCCCCAGCATTTT. Translating it yields CASSFGGGDNNQPQHF.

CDR3 bases: TGTGCCAGCAGTTCCGCGGGGGCGGACAATCAGCCCCAGCATTTT. Translating it yields CASSSAGADNQPQHF. V usage is TRBV28 and J usage is TRBJ1-5; maybe TRBD1 (6 bases). Trimming pared 4 bases from V and 3 bases from J, leaving 13 bases between. The CDR3 spans 15 residues. Germline values: CDR1 MDHEN, CDR2 SYDVKM.

V gene TRBV2 combines with J gene TRBJ2-7; TRBD1 matches at 9 bases. Per germline, CDR1 SNHLY and CDR2 FYNNEI. Trimming removed 5 bases from V and 3 bases from J; junction bases left unmatched: 17. This CDR3 region has 18 residues. The DNA of the CDR3 is TGTGCCAGCAGTCCCGAGCCGGGACAGGGCCAGGTGAACTACGAGCAGTACTTC. Translated: CASSPEPGQGQVNYEQYF. Variable domain in full (rest from reference TRBV2 and TRBJ2-7): EPEVTQTPSHQVTQMGQEVILRCVPISNHLYFYWYRQILGQKVEFLVSFYNNEISEKSEIFDDQFSVERPDGSNFTLKIRSTKLEDSAMYFCASSPEPGQGQVNYEQYFGPGTRLTVT.

This clone was observed a few times. The V call is TRBV29-1, the J call TRBJ1-2; D ambiguous. Per germline, CDR1 SQVTM and CDR2 ANQGSEA. The CDR3 loop spans 14 amino acids. V lost 6 bases, J lost 4 bases, and 18 bases lay in between. In nucleotides, the CDR3 is TGCAGCGTACCCTCTGGCACGCGCCCCTATGGCTACACCTTC. This gives the protein CSVPSGTRPYGYTF. Drawing the rest from reference TRBV29-1 and TRBJ1-2, the complete variable domain is SAVISQKPSRDICQRGTSLTIQCQVDSQVTMMFWYRQQPGQSLTLIATANQGSEATYESGFVIDKFPISRPNLTFSTLTVSNMSPEDSSIYLCSVPSGTRPYGYTFGSGTRLTVV.

This chain links TRBV2 with TRBJ1-6; TRBD1 matches at 9 bases. The CDR3 runs 14 residues. V shed 7 bases and J 7 bases; nucleotides not matched to a gene: 5. From germline, CDR1 is SNHLY and CDR2 FYNNEI. The CDR3 DNA sequence: TGTGCCAGCACCTCGGGACAGGGAAATTCACCCCTCCACTTT. Residues: CASTSGQGNSPLHF.

This clone has a single count. The genes are TRBV6-5 and TRBJ2-1, with 9 bases that match TRBD1. CDR1 and CDR2 from the germline V gene are MNHEY and SVGAGI. The CDR3 is 15 amino acids. The J segment lost 4 bases and the V segment lost 5 bases, leaving 6 bases of the junction unmatched. CDR3 amino acids: CASSPGTGIYNEQFF. As DNA, the CDR3 is TGTGCCAGCAGTCCAGGGACAGGGATATACAATGAGCAGTTCTTC.

The rearrangement uses TRBV6-4 and TRBJ1-1; 10 bases match TRBD1. Trimming took 6 bases from V and 2 from J; bases not matched to a gene: 9. CDR1 is MRHNA and CDR2 is SNTAGT in the germline V gene. The length of the CDR3 is 16 residues. The CDR3 loop is CASRRTTGGYNTEAFF. The CDR3 nucleotides are TGTGCCAGCAGGCGTACGACAGGGGGCTATAACACTGAAGCTTTCTTT.

This clone was picked up a small number of times. The chain employs TRBV28 and TRBJ2-7; D could derive from TRBD1 or TRBD2 (5 bases each). CDR1 and CDR2 from the germline V gene are MDHEN and SYDVKM. CDR3 length: 13 amino acids. The germline V and J ends were trimmed by 2 bases and 7 bases, with 12 bases remaining between them. The CDR3 DNA sequence: TGTGCCAGCAGTTTAAACAACAGGAGGGAGCAGTACTTC. It specifies CASSLNNRREQYF.

CDR3 nucleotides: TGTGCCAGCAGTGGGGGGGCCGCCTACGAGCAGTACTTC. Its protein is CASSGGAAYEQYF. The chain has TRBV2 and TRBJ2-7; D might be TRBD1 or TRBD2, each matching 6 bases. This CDR3 is 13 amino acids long. Trimming cost V 4 bases and J 2 bases, with 9 bases left between them. Germline V gene lookup returns CDR1 SNHLY and CDR2 FYNNEI.

The rearrangement uses TRBV27 and TRBJ1-5; 8 bases map to TRBD1. Per germline, CDR1 MNHEY and CDR2 SMNVEV (reference sequence). V trimming: 10 bases; J trimming: 0 bases; junction bases outside the gene matches: 8. The CDR3 loop spans 15 amino acids. The CDR3 DNA is TGTGCCAACAGGACAGGGAGGTATAGCAATCAGCCCCAGCATTTT. This sequence encodes CANRTGRYSNQPQHF.

This chain joins TRBV5-6 and TRBJ1-1; D is perhaps TRBD1 (5 bases). V was shortened by 1 base and J by 1 base, with 5 bases between the two germline ends. CDR1 and CDR2 from the germline V gene are SGHDT and YYEEEE. There are 13 residues in the CDR3. The CDR3 DNA reads TGTGCCAGCAGCTTGACAGGGAACACTGAAGCTTTCTTT. Translation gives CASSLTGNTEAFF.

CDR3 loop: CASSPPGQIYEQYF. In nucleotides, the CDR3 is TGTGCCAGCTCTCCTCCGGGACAGATATACGAGCAGTACTTC. The rearrangement links TRBV18 to TRBJ2-7, with 7 bases lining up with TRBD1. Germline CDR1 and CDR2: KGHSH and LQKENI. Trimming took 6 bases from V and 4 from J; bases not matched to a gene: 9. The CDR3 loop spans 14 amino acids. The full variable domain, in which reference TRBV18 and TRBJ2-7 provide the parts outside the CDR3, is NAGVMQNPRHLVRRRGQEARLRCSPMKGHSHVYWYRQLPEEGLKFMVYLQKENIIDESGMPKERFSAEFPKEGPSILRIQQVVRGDSAAYFCASSPPGQIYEQYFGPGTRLTVT.

The count of this clone is one. This chain connects TRBV6-5 to TRBJ1-2; 7 bases agree with TRBD1. Germline CDR1 and CDR2: MNHEY and SVGAGI. V shed 5 bases, J shed 3 bases, and the junction held 9 bases outside the gene matches. The CDR3 runs 15 residues. The CDR3 reads CASSLRDSAYYGYTF. The DNA for the CDR3 is TGTGCCAGCAGTCTCCGGGACAGCGCCTACTATGGCTACACCTTC.

V is TRBV27 and J is TRBJ1-6; D unclear. Germline assignment: CDR1 MNHEY and CDR2 SMNVEV (reference sequence). This CDR3 has 15 residues. The ends were cut back, 2 bases at V and 12 bases at J, with 17 bases in the middle. CDR3 in DNA: TGTGCCAGCAGTTTAGTCTTTGTATCTAGGGAACCCCTCCACTTT. Residues: CASSLVFVSREPLHF.

This chain connects TRBV7-2 to TRBJ2-1; 14 nucleotides line up with TRBD2. Per the germline V gene, CDR1 is SGHTA and CDR2 is FQGNSA. The CDR3 consists of 16 residues. Losses at the gene ends were 4 bases for V and 10 bases for J; bases not matched to a gene: 9. The CDR3 DNA sequence: TGTGCCAGCAGCTCGATACTGACTAGCGGGGGGGGAGAGCAGTTCTTC. Its translation is CASSSILTSGGGEQFF.

The chain employs TRBV6-4 and TRBJ2-1; a possible D gene is TRBD1 (6 bases). Trimming pared 4 bases from V and 8 bases from J, leaving 12 bases between. This CDR3 region has 13 residues. The germline V gene encodes CDR1 MRHNA and CDR2 SNTAGT. The CDR3 region has the DNA TGTGCCAGCAGTGCTTCAAAGGGGGATGAGCAGTTCTTC. Amino acids: CASSASKGDEQFF.

CDR3 in DNA: TGTGCCAGCAGCGGCCTGGGGGGGCCGGGAGAGACCCAGTACTTC. Amino acid sequence: CASSGLGGPGETQYF. This rearrangement joins TRBV2 to TRBJ2-5; tentative D call: TRBD2 (7 bases). The germline V gene encodes CDR1 SNHLY and CDR2 FYNNEI. This CDR3 has 15 amino acids. The germline V and J ends were trimmed by 6 bases and 4 bases, with 18 bases remaining between them.

The chain has TRBV6-4 and TRBJ2-1, with 7 bases identical to TRBD2. V lost 3 bases and J lost 7; bases outside the gene matches: 9. Germline assignment: CDR1 MRHNA and CDR2 SNTAGT. There are 15 residues in the CDR3. CDR3 DNA sequence: TGTGCCAGCAGTGAAAGAGGGGAGGGCGGAAATGAGCAGTTCTTC. Its protein is CASSERGEGGNEQFF.

CDR3 sequence reads: CASSYPPGVDNQPQHF. CDR3 nucleotide sequence: TGTGCCAGCAGCTACCCCCCGGGGGTGGATAATCAGCCCCAGCATTTT. The chain is built from TRBV6-6 and TRBJ1-5; tentative D call: TRBD1 (5 bases). The CDR3 is 16 amino acids. Trimming pared 6 bases from V and 4 bases from J, leaving 19 bases between. CDR1 MNHNY and CDR2 SVGAGI come from the germline V gene (reference sequence).

Notes on this clone: This CDR3 is also generated by other DNA sequences in the sample. The gene calls are TRBV27 and TRBJ2-3, with TRBD2 identical over 12 bases. V lost 5 bases, J lost 2 bases, and 5 bases stayed unmatched. This CDR3 spans 16 amino acids. The germline V gene encodes CDR1 MNHEY and CDR2 SMNVEV (reference sequence). The CDR3 DNA follows: TGTGCCAGCAGTCAGGGACTAGCGGGCCTCACAGATACGCAGTATTTT. This encodes CASSQGLAGLTDTQYF.

The chain employs TRBV28 and TRBJ2-1; 7 bases line up with TRBD1. Germline CDR1 is MDHEN and CDR2 is SYDVKM. This CDR3 is 13 amino acids long. V shed 3 bases, J shed 6 bases, and the junction held 2 bases outside the gene matches. The CDR3, as DNA: TGTGCCAGCAGTTTGGGACAGTCCAATGAGCAGTTCTTC. Its protein is CASSLGQSNEQFF.

This sequence joins TRBV4-1 and TRBJ2-7; D is unresolved. The CDR3 length is 13 residues. V shed 3 bases and J shed 0 bases, with 6 bases lying between them. CDR1 and CDR2 (germline): MGHRA, YSYEKL. CDR3 sequence (DNA): TGCGCCAGCAGCCACGAGAGCTCCTACGAGCAGTACTTC. It codes for CASSHESSYEQYF.

This sequence joins TRBV6-5 and TRBJ2-7; 8 nucleotides line up with TRBD2. This CDR3 region has 14 residues. From germline, CDR1 is MNHEY and CDR2 SVGAGI. Trimming cost V 7 bases and J 6 bases; bases outside gene matches: 11. The CDR3: CASTPGTSWSEQYF. CDR3 nucleotide sequence: TGTGCCAGCACTCCCGGGACTAGTTGGTCCGAGCAGTACTTC.

This chain joins TRBV9 and TRBJ2-2; D may be TRBD1 or TRBD2 (5 bases each). V lost 4 bases, J lost 8 bases, and 12 bases lay in between. The CDR3 length is 13 residues. Germline values: CDR1 SGDLS, CDR2 YYNGEE. As DNA, the CDR3 is TGTGCCAGCAGCTCGGGACCCGCGGGGGAGCTGTTTTTT. As protein: CASSSGPAGELFF.

This clone was detected a few times. The rearrangement uses TRBV2 and TRBJ1-2; D gene uncertain. CDR3 size: 12 residues. In germline, CDR1 is SNHLY, CDR2 FYNNEI. Trimming took off 8 bases at V and 1 base at J, with 8 bases between the two ends. The CDR3 DNA sequence: TGTGCCAGCCGAGAGCGTAACTATGGCTACACCTTC. It encodes CASRERNYGYTF.

The sample holds one count of this clone. This chain links TRBV13 with TRBJ1-1, with 7 bases that match TRBD1. Germline values: CDR1 PRHDT, CDR2 FYEKMQ (reference sequence). Germline trimming cut 0 bases from V and 7 bases from J; bases unmatched to any gene: 8. The CDR3 covers 15 residues. The CDR3 nucleotides read TGTGCCAGCAGCTTAGGTCAGACAGGGTACGGTGAAGCTTTCTTT. Its translation: CASSLGQTGYGEAFF. The whole variable domain, filled in from reference TRBV13 and TRBJ1-1, reads AAGVIQSPRHLIKEKRETATLKCYPIPRHDTVYWYQQGPGQDPQFLISFYEKMQSDKGSIPDRFSAQQFSDYHSELNMSSLELGDSALYFCASSLGQTGYGEAFFGQGTRLTVV.

The genes are TRBV7-9 and TRBJ1-1, with no clear D. Germline V lookup: CDR1 SEHNR, CDR2 FQNEAQ (reference sequence). Trimming took off 2 bases at V and 4 bases at J, with 5 bases between the two ends. The CDR3 spans 12 residues. Written as DNA, the CDR3 is TGTGCCAGCAGCTTAACCCCCACTGAAGCTTTCTTT. Residues: CASSLTPTEAFF.

This rearrangement joins TRBV7-8 to TRBJ1-4; D is unclear. The CDR3 length is 14 residues. Germline CDR1 is SGHVS and CDR2 is FQNEAQ. Trimming left V 5 bases short and J 4 bases short, with 11 bases between. CDR3 DNA: TGTGCCAGCAGCCAAACCGGTGGTAATGAAAAACTGTTTTTT. Translating it yields CASSQTGGNEKLFF.

This chain joins TRBV5-5 and TRBJ1-2, with 7 bases that match TRBD1. The length of the CDR3 is 14 residues. Germline assignment: CDR1 SGHKS and CDR2 YYEKEE (reference sequence). Trimming at V came to 9 bases and at J to 6 bases, leaving 14 bases not matched to a gene. CDR3 in DNA: TGTGCCACCTCGTTGGGACAGAATATGAATGGCTACACCTTC. Its translation: CATSLGQNMNGYTF.

The gene calls are TRBV15 and TRBJ1-2, with TRBD1 matching 7 bases. V shed 3 bases, J shed 0 bases, and the junction held 13 bases outside the gene matches. The length of the CDR3 is 18 residues. Germline loops: CDR1 LNHNV, CDR2 YYDKDF (reference sequence). The CDR3 loop is CATSSTGTDSIPNYGYTF. In DNA form, the CDR3 reads TGTGCCACCAGCAGTACCGGGACAGACTCAATTCCTAACTATGGCTACACCTTC.

The chain joins TRBV9 to TRBJ1-3, with a tentative D call TRBD1 (6 bases). Germline CDR1 is SGDLS and CDR2 is YYNGEE. The length of the CDR3 is 15 residues. V lost 0 bases to trimming and J lost 3 bases, with 10 bases between them. For the CDR3, the DNA is TGTGCCAGCAGCGTAGGGGGGGCGCTTGGAAACACCATATATTTT. It yields the protein CASSVGGALGNTIYF. The whole variable domain, remainder taken from reference TRBV9 and TRBJ1-3, is DSGVTQTPKHLITATGQRVTLRCSPRSGDLSVYWYQQSLDQGLQFLIQYYNGEERAKGNILERFSAQQFPDLHSELNLSSLELGDSALYFCASSVGGALGNTIYFGEGSWLTVV.

The gene calls are TRBV7-2 and TRBJ1-5; 10 nucleotides match TRBD1. The V segment lost 1 base and the J segment 4 bases; nucleotides outside the gene matches: 4. The germline CDR1 and CDR2 sequences are SGHTA and FQGNSA. This CDR3 region has 16 residues. CDR3 in DNA: TGTGCCAGCAGCTTAGGGACAGGGGGAACAAATCAGCCCCAGCATTTT. Its protein product is CASSLGTGGTNQPQHF.